This TCR beta chain stems from a study of cytomegalovirus exposure and HLA in healthy donors. Remarks on this clone: Antigen: not known.

This PCR relied on a set of 60 Vbeta primers and 13 Jbeta primers. The method was immunoSEQ multiplex PCR; TCRdb's version includes in-frame clones alone and lacks a portion of them. The sample yields about 170,000 clones, about 85% seen once. Study findings and constraints: A missense variant in DCLRE1C was later tied to TCR beta V- and J-gene trimming. Among CMV-associated TCR beta chains, most appeared HLA-restricted in a later analysis. Altogether, 150 to 200 TCR beta chains were recorded as cytomegalovirus-associated.

There are 13 residues in the CDR3. V was shortened by 5 bases and J by 5 bases, with 12 bases between the two germline ends. Germline assignment: CDR1 SNHLY and CDR2 FYNNEI. Specimen: PBMCs. This receptor was obtained from a woman aged 50 to 60 in good health and CMV-seropositive. The chain employs TRBV2 and TRBJ1-1; D gene ambiguous. The CDR3 loop is CASSLYVSTEAFF. The CDR3 nucleotides are TGTGCCAGCAGTCTTTACGTGAGTACTGAAGCTTTCTTT.